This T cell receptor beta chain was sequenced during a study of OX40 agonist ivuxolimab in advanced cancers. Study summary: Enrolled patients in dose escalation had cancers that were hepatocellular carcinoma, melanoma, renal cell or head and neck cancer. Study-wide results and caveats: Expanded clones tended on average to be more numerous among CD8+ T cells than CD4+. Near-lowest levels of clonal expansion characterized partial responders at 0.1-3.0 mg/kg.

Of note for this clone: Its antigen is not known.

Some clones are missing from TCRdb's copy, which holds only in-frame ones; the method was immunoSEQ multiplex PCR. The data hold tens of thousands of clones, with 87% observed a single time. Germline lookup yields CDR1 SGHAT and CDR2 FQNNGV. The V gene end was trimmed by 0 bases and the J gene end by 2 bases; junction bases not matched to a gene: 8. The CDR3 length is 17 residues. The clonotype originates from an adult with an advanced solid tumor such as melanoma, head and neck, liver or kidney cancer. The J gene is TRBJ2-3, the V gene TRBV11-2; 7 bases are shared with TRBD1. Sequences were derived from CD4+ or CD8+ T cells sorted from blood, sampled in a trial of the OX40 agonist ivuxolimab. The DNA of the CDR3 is TGTGCCAGCAGCTTAGAGGGCAGGGGGATCCCCACAGATACGCAGTATTTT. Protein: CASSLEGRGIPTDTQYF.